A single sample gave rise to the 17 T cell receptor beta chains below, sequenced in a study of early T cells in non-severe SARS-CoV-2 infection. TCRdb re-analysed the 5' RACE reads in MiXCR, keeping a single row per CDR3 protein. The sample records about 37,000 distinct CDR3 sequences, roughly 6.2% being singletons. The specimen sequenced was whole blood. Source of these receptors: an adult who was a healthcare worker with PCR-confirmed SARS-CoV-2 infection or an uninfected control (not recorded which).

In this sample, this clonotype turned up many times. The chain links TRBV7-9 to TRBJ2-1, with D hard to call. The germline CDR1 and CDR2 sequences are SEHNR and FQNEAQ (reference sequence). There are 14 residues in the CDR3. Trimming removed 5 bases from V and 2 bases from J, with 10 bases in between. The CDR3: CASSRSAAYNEQFF. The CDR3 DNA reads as TGTGCCAGCAGCCGGTCGGCCGCCTACAATGAGCAGTTCTTC. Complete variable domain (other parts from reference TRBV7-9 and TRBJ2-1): DTGVSQNPRHKITKRGQNVTFRCDPISEHNRLYWYRQTLGQGPEFLTYFQNEAQLEKSRLLSDRFSAERPKGSFSTLEIQRTEQGDSAMYLCASSRSAAYNEQFFGPGTRLTVL.

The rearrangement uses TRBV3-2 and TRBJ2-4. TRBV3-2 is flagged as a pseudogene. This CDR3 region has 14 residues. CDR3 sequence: CASSRFAAKNIQYF. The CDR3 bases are TGTGCCAGCAGCCGATTCGCGGCCAAAAACATTCAGTACTTC.

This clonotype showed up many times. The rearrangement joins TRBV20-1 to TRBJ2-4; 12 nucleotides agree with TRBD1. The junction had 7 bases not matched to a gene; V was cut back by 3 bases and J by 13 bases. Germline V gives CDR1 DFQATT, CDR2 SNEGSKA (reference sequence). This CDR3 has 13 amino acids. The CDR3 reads CSARGPGQGAQYF. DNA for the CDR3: TGCAGTGCTAGGGGCCCGGGACAGGGGGCACAGTACTTC.

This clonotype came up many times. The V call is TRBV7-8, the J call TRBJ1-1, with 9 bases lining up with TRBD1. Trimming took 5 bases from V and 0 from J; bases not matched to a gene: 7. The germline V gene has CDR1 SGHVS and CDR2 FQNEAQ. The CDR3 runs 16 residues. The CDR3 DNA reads TGTGCCAGCAGCCCCGGGACAGGGCAAATGAACACTGAAGCTTTCTTT. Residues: CASSPGTGQMNTEAFF. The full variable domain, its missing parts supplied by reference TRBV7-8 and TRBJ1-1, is GAGVSQSPRYKVAKRGQDVALRCDPISGHVSLFWYQQALGQGPEFLTYFQNEAQLDKSGLPSDRFFAERPEGSVSTLKIQRTQQEDSAVYLCASSPGTGQMNTEAFFGQGTRLTVV.

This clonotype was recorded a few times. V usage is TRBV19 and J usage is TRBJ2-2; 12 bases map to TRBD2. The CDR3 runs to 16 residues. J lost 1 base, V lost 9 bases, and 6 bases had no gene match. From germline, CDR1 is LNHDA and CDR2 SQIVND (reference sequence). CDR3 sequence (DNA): TGTGCCAGCCGTGGACTAGCGGGGAGGAACACCGGGGAGCTGTTTTTT. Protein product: CASRGLAGRNTGELFF.

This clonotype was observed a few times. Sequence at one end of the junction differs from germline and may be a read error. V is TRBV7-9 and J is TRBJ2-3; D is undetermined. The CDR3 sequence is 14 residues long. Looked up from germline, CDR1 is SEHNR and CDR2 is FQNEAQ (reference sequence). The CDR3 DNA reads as TGTGCCAGCAGCTTAGTTCAGAGCAAAGATACGCAGTATTTT. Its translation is CASSLVQSKDTQYF.

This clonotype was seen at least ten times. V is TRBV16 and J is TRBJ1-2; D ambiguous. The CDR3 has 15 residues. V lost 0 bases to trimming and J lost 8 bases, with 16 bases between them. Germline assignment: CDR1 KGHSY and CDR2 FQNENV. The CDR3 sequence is CASSQSPTDHQGYTF. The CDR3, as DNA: TGTGCCAGCAGCCAATCACCGACCGACCACCAAGGCTACACCTTC.

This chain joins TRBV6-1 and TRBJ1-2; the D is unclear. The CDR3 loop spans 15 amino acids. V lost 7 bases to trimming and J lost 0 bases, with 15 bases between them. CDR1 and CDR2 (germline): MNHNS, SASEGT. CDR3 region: CASTKATFANYGYTF. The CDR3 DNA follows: TGTGCCAGCACGAAGGCGACATTCGCTAACTATGGCTACACCTTC.

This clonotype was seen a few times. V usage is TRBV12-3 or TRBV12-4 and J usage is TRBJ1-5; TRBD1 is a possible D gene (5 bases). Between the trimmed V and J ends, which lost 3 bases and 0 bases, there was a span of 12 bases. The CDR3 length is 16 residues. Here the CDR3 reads CASSFQGDDSNQPQHF. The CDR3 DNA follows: TGTGCCAGCAGTTTCCAGGGAGACGATAGCAATCAGCCCCAGCATTTT.

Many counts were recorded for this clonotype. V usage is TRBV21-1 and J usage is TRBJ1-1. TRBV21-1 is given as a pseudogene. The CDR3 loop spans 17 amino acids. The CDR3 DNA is TGTGCCAGCAACCCAGACCCCACAGAAAGGGAGAACACTGAAGCTTTCTTT. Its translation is CASNPDPTERENTEAFF.

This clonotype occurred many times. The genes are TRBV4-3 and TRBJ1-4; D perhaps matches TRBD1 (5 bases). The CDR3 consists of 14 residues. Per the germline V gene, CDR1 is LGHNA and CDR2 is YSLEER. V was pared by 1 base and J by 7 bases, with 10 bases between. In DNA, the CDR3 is TGCGCCAGCAGCCAAGTCCGTGGGGGTGAAAAACTGTTTTTT. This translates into CASSQVRGGEKLFF.

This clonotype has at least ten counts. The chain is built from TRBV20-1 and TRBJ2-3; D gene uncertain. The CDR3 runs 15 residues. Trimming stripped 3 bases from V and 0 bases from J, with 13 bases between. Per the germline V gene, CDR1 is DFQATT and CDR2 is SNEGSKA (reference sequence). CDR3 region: CSASYRDGSTDTQYF. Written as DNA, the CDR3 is TGCAGTGCTAGTTATCGCGACGGAAGCACAGATACGCAGTATTTT.

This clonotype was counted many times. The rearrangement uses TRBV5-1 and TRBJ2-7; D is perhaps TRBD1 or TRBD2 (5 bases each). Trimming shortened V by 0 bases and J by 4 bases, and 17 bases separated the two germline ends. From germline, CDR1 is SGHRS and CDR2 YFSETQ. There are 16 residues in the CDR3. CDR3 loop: CASSLAGTSGGYEQYF. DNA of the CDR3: TGCGCCAGCAGCTTGGCCGGGACCTCAGGCGGGTACGAGCAGTACTTC.

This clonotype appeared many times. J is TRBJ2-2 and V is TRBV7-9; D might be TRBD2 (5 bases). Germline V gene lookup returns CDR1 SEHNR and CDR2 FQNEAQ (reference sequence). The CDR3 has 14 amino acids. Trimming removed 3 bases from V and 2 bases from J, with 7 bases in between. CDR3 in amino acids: CASSFGVNTGELFF. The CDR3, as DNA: TGTGCCAGCAGCTTCGGGGTAAACACCGGGGAGCTGTTTTTT.

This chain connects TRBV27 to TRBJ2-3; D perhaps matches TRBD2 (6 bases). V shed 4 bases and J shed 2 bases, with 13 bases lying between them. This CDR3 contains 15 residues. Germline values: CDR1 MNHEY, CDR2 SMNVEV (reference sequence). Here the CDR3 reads CASSSGGRITDTQYF. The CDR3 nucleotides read TGTGCCAGCAGTTCCGGAGGGAGAATCACAGATACGCAGTATTTT.

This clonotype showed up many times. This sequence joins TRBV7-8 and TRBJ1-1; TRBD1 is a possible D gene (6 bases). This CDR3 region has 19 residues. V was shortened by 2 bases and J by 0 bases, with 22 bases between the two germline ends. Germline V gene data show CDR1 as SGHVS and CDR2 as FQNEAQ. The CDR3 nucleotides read TGTGCCAGCAGCTTAAGTAGGCTAAAGGGGGAAGAAATGAACACTGAAGCTTTCTTT. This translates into CASSLSRLKGEEMNTEAFF.

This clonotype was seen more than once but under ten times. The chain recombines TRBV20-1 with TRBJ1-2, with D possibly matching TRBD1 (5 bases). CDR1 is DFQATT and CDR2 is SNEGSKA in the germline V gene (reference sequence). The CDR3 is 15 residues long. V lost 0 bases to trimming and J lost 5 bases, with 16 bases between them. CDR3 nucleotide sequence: TGCAGTGCTAGAGATCTTGCAGGGAGTTGGTATGGCTACACCTTC. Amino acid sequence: CSARDLAGSWYGYTF.